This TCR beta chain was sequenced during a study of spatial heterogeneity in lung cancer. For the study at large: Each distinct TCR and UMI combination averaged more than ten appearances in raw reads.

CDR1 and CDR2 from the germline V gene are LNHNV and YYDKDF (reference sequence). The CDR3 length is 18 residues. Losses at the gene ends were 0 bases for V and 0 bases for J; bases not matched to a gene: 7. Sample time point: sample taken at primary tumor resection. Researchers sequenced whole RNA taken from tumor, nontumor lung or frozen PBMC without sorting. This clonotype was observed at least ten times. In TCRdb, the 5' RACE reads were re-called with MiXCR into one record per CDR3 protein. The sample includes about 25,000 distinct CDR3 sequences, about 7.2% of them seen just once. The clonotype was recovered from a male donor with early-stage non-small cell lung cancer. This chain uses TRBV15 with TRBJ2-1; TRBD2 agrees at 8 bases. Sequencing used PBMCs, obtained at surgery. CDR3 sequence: CATSRDLAGLSSYNEQFF. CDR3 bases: TGTGCCACCAGCAGAGATCTAGCGGGTCTGAGCTCCTACAATGAGCAGTTCTTC.